A selection of T cell receptor beta chains follows, all from one sample in a study of blood T cell repertoires in COVID-19. Some clones are missing from TCRdb's copy, which holds only in-frame ones; the method was immunoSEQ multiplex PCR. The repertoire consists of approximately 290,000 clones, with about 89% occurring once and the leading ten covering 0.7% to 0.9%. Material: peripheral blood. These receptors all stem from a man aged 25 to 40 with acute or convalescent COVID-19. The CDR3 runs from the conserved cysteine through the conserved F or W. Fields, in order: V gene, J gene, clone size, D gene, CDR3 DNA, CDR3 protein. The D gene is left open where the match is weak. Rows give clone size only sometimes, using once, few, many, or a class for an expanded clone.

v_gene: TRBV6-1; j_gene: TRBJ2-2; abundance: -; d_gene: -; CDR3nt: TGTGCCAGCATTCTCCGTACCGGGAGCACCGGGGAGCTGTTTTTT; CDR3aa: CASILRTGSTGELFF
v_gene: TRBV27; j_gene: TRBJ2-7; abundance: few; d_gene: TRBD2; CDR3nt: TGTGCCAGCAGTCGGGGACTAGTCCGCGAGCAGTACTTC; CDR3aa: CASSRGLVREQYF
v_gene: TRBV6-2/TRBV6-3; j_gene: TRBJ2-6; abundance: once; d_gene: -; CDR3nt: TGTGCCAGCAGCCTTAAAGAGATAGGGGTTAGGGGCAATTTTGTATCTGGGGCCAACGTCCTGACTTTC; CDR3aa: CASSLKEIGVRGNFVSGANVLTF
v_gene: TRBV29-1; j_gene: TRBJ2-7; abundance: few; d_gene: -; CDR3nt: TGCAGCGCCGTCCGGGACACGGCCTACGAGCAGTACTTC; CDR3aa: CSAVRDTAYEQYF
v_gene: TRBV6-5; j_gene: TRBJ1-1; abundance: once; d_gene: TRBD1; CDR3nt: TGTGCCAGCAGAACGGACAGGAGCTACACTGAAGCTTTCTTT; CDR3aa: CASRTDRSYTEAFF
v_gene: TRBV5-1; j_gene: TRBJ2-6; abundance: -; d_gene: -; CDR3nt: TGCGCCAGCAGCGACAGCTCTGGGGCCAACGTCCTGACTTTC; CDR3aa: CASSDSSGANVLTF
v_gene: TRBV6-5; j_gene: TRBJ1-1; abundance: once; d_gene: TRBD1; CDR3nt: TGTGCCAGCAGTAACAGGGGGGGCACTGAAGCTTTCTTT; CDR3aa: CASSNRGGTEAFF
v_gene: TRBV6-6; j_gene: TRBJ2-7; abundance: -; d_gene: TRBD2; CDR3nt: TGTGCCAGCAGTCTTAGGACTAGCGGAGTCCTGAGCTCCTACGAGCAGTACTTC; CDR3aa: CASSLRTSGVLSSYEQYF
v_gene: TRBV6-5; j_gene: TRBJ1-2; abundance: -; d_gene: TRBD1; CDR3nt: TGTGCCAGCAGTTACAGGGACAGCTATGGCTACACCTTC; CDR3aa: CASSYRDSYGYTF
v_gene: TRBV3-1/TRBV3-2; j_gene: TRBJ2-7; abundance: -; d_gene: TRBD2; CDR3nt: TGTGCCAGCAGCCAAGATGTACTAGCGGGGGCCCACGAGCAGTACTTC; CDR3aa: CASSQDVLAGAHEQYF
v_gene: TRBV14; j_gene: TRBJ1-5; abundance: once; d_gene: -; CDR3nt: TGTGCCAGCAGCCAAGGGTTAGATCAGCCCCAGCATTTT; CDR3aa: CASSQGLDQPQHF
v_gene: TRBV7-8; j_gene: TRBJ2-1; abundance: -; d_gene: TRBD1; CDR3nt: TGTGCCAGCAGCTACGGGACAGGCCACAATGAGCAGTTCTTC; CDR3aa: CASSYGTGHNEQFF
v_gene: TRBV5-1; j_gene: TRBJ1-4; abundance: -; d_gene: TRBD1; CDR3nt: TGCGCCAGCAGCTCGACAGGGGACGATAATGAAAAACTGTTTTTT; CDR3aa: CASSSTGDDNEKLFF
v_gene: TRBV4-2; j_gene: TRBJ2-7; abundance: -; d_gene: TRBD1; CDR3nt: TGTGCCAGCAGACCCATAATGCAGGGGGTAGAGCAGTACTTC; CDR3aa: CASRPIMQGVEQYF
v_gene: TRBV12-3/TRBV12-4; j_gene: TRBJ1-6; abundance: -; d_gene: TRBD1; CDR3nt: TGTGCCAGCAGGACAGGGGGATATTCACCCCTCCACTTT; CDR3aa: CASRTGGYSPLHF
v_gene: TRBV7-9; j_gene: TRBJ2-2; abundance: -; d_gene: TRBD1; CDR3nt: TGTGCCAGCAGCCTCCGGGACAGATACACTTACGCGAACACCGGGGAGCTGTTTTTT; CDR3aa: CASSLRDRYTYANTGELFF
v_gene: TRBV3-1/TRBV3-2; j_gene: TRBJ1-1; abundance: -; d_gene: TRBD1; CDR3nt: TGTGCCAGCAGCGCACGGGACAGGGAAACTGAAGCTTTCTTT; CDR3aa: CASSARDRETEAFF
v_gene: TRBV19; j_gene: TRBJ1-3; abundance: -; d_gene: -; CDR3nt: TGTGCCAGTAGGGACAGAGGGCGAAACACCATATATTTT; CDR3aa: CASRDRGRNTIYF
v_gene: TRBV27; j_gene: TRBJ2-3; abundance: -; d_gene: -; CDR3nt: TGTGCCAGCAGTAGCAGTCCGACTAGCACAGATACGCAGTATTTT; CDR3aa: CASSSSPTSTDTQYF
v_gene: TRBV4-1; j_gene: TRBJ2-7; abundance: -; d_gene: TRBD2; CDR3nt: TGCGCCAGCAGCCAAGTCTTACTAGCGGGGAGGAGCTCCTACGAGCAGTACTTC; CDR3aa: CASSQVLLAGRSSYEQYF
v_gene: TRBV30; j_gene: TRBJ2-3; abundance: -; d_gene: TRBD2; CDR3nt: TGTGCCTGGAGTGTAAATGCGGGGGGGACAGATACGCAGTATTTT; CDR3aa: CAWSVNAGGTDTQYF
v_gene: TRBV5-1; j_gene: TRBJ2-5; abundance: -; d_gene: -; CDR3nt: TGCGCCAGCAGCTCGTCTCAGGGGAGAATGGAGACCCAGTACTTC; CDR3aa: CASSSSQGRMETQYF
v_gene: TRBV5-1; j_gene: TRBJ2-7; abundance: -; d_gene: -; CDR3nt: TGCGCCAGCAGCGTATATCAGGGAAACGAGCAGTACTTC; CDR3aa: CASSVYQGNEQYF
v_gene: TRBV7-8; j_gene: TRBJ2-3; abundance: -; d_gene: TRBD2; CDR3nt: TGTGCCAGCAGCTTACGACTAGCGGGGGGAGATACGCAGTATTTT; CDR3aa: CASSLRLAGGDTQYF
v_gene: TRBV19; j_gene: TRBJ2-3; abundance: -; d_gene: TRBD2; CDR3nt: TGTGCCAGTAGTGGACTACTTACTAGCGGGGGCCGAAGCACAGATACGCAGTATTTT; CDR3aa: CASSGLLTSGGRSTDTQYF
v_gene: TRBV12-5; j_gene: TRBJ2-1; abundance: -; d_gene: -; CDR3nt: TGTGCTAGTGGTACCTCGACAGTATCCTACAATGAGCAGTTCTTC; CDR3aa: CASGTSTVSYNEQFF
v_gene: TRBV7-6; j_gene: TRBJ1-1; abundance: -; d_gene: TRBD1; CDR3nt: TGTGCCAGCAGCTTAGTTGACAGGGCGAACACTGAAGCTTTCTTT; CDR3aa: CASSLVDRANTEAFF
v_gene: TRBV5-1; j_gene: TRBJ1-2; abundance: once; d_gene: TRBD1; CDR3nt: TGCGCCAGCAGCTTGAATCCCTGGACAGGACCTCGGGGATATGGCTACACCTTC; CDR3aa: CASSLNPWTGPRGYGYTF
v_gene: TRBV3-1/TRBV3-2; j_gene: TRBJ1-5; abundance: once; d_gene: -; CDR3nt: TGTGCCAGCAGTGAGGAGGGTTATCAGCCCCAGCATTTT; CDR3aa: CASSEEGYQPQHF
v_gene: TRBV30; j_gene: TRBJ1-5; abundance: -; d_gene: -; CDR3nt: TGTGCCTGGAGTCCGTCGGGAAAGTTGCGACATTTT; CDR3aa: CAWSPSGKLRHF
v_gene: TRBV19; j_gene: TRBJ1-1; abundance: -; d_gene: -; CDR3nt: TGTGCCAGTAACATGGGGAGCACTGAAGCTTTCTTT; CDR3aa: CASNMGSTEAFF
v_gene: TRBV19; j_gene: TRBJ2-1; abundance: -; d_gene: -; CDR3nt: TGTGCCAGTCAACCCCGACAGGGGGTGGTAGCGGGAGGCAAATACAATGAGCAGTTCTTC; CDR3aa: CASQPRQGVVAGGKYNEQFF
v_gene: TRBV30; j_gene: TRBJ1-2; abundance: -; d_gene: -; CDR3nt: TGTGCCTGGAGTGATAGTATCCTCTATGGCTACACCTTC; CDR3aa: CAWSDSILYGYTF
v_gene: TRBV7-9; j_gene: TRBJ2-1; abundance: -; d_gene: -; CDR3nt: TGTGCCAGCAGCTCCCGGGGTTCGCAGTTCTTC; CDR3aa: CASSSRGSQFF
v_gene: TRBV7-9; j_gene: TRBJ1-3; abundance: -; d_gene: -; CDR3nt: TGTGCCAGCAGCTTACTGGCAGTCGTGGGAAACACCATATATTTT; CDR3aa: CASSLLAVVGNTIYF
v_gene: TRBV18; j_gene: TRBJ1-2; abundance: -; d_gene: -; CDR3nt: TGTGCCAGCTCACCGAGAGGATTGGATGGCTACACCTTC; CDR3aa: CASSPRGLDGYTF
v_gene: TRBV6-1; j_gene: TRBJ2-5; abundance: -; d_gene: TRBD1; CDR3nt: TGTGCCAGCAGTGACCACAGGGGCTTGGTCGGAGAGACCCAGTACTTC; CDR3aa: CASSDHRGLVGETQYF
v_gene: TRBV7-9; j_gene: TRBJ1-3; abundance: few; d_gene: TRBD1; CDR3nt: TGTGCCAGCAGCGCCAGGGGGGATTGGCAAGCTGGAAACACCATATATTTT; CDR3aa: CASSARGDWQAGNTIYF
v_gene: TRBV6-1; j_gene: TRBJ1-4; abundance: -; d_gene: -; CDR3nt: TGTGCCAGCAGTGAAGGAGGGACTAATGAAAAACTGTTTTTT; CDR3aa: CASSEGGTNEKLFF
v_gene: TRBV2; j_gene: TRBJ1-6; abundance: -; d_gene: TRBD1; CDR3nt: TGTGCCAGCCATGACAGGGGAAGGTCACCCCTCCACTTT; CDR3aa: CASHDRGRSPLHF
v_gene: TRBV15; j_gene: TRBJ1-2; abundance: -; d_gene: -; CDR3nt: TGTGCCACCAGCAGAGATCGCCAGGCCTATGGCTACACCTTC; CDR3aa: CATSRDRQAYGYTF
v_gene: TRBV9; j_gene: TRBJ2-1; abundance: -; d_gene: -; CDR3nt: TGTGCCAGCAGCGTAGGCTGGCTCAGTGAGCAGTTCTTC; CDR3aa: CASSVGWLSEQFF
v_gene: TRBV4-1; j_gene: TRBJ2-1; abundance: -; d_gene: -; CDR3nt: TGCGCCAGCAGTACCCCCGGGAGGGGGCGAGGTAATGAGCAGTTCTTC; CDR3aa: CASSTPGRGRGNEQFF
v_gene: TRBV5-6; j_gene: TRBJ1-4; abundance: -; d_gene: -; CDR3nt: TGTGCCAGCATCACTCACGGGGGAGGGCGAGACGGTGAAAAACTGTTTTTT; CDR3aa: CASITHGGGRDGEKLFF
v_gene: TRBV28; j_gene: TRBJ1-6; abundance: -; d_gene: -; CDR3nt: TGTGCCAGCAGTGACAGAAGTTATAATTCACCCCTCCACTTT; CDR3aa: CASSDRSYNSPLHF
v_gene: TRBV28; j_gene: TRBJ1-1; abundance: -; d_gene: -; CDR3nt: TGTGCCAGCAGTTTAGGGACTGTGAACACTGAAGCTTTCTTT; CDR3aa: CASSLGTVNTEAFF
v_gene: TRBV5-1; j_gene: TRBJ2-2; abundance: -; d_gene: -; CDR3nt: TGCGCCAGCAGCTTGGCCGAGTCGGACACCGGGGAGCTGTTTTTT; CDR3aa: CASSLAESDTGELFF
v_gene: TRBV3-1/TRBV3-2; j_gene: TRBJ1-1; abundance: -; d_gene: -; CDR3nt: TGTGCCAGCAGCCAACCAGGGTACACTGAAGCTTTCTTT; CDR3aa: CASSQPGYTEAFF
v_gene: TRBV5-4; j_gene: TRBJ2-1; abundance: -; d_gene: -; CDR3nt: TGTGCCAGCAGAGATAAGGACAGTTACAATGAGCAGTTCTTC; CDR3aa: CASRDKDSYNEQFF
v_gene: TRBV7-9; j_gene: TRBJ2-7; abundance: -; d_gene: TRBD2; CDR3nt: TGTGCCAGCAGCCCGACTAGCGGGAGGTTGGCCGAGCAGTACTTC; CDR3aa: CASSPTSGRLAEQYF
v_gene: TRBV18; j_gene: TRBJ1-1; abundance: -; d_gene: TRBD1; CDR3nt: TGTGCCAGCTCACCCCTCGGACAGGGGGAAAGGGCTTTCTTT; CDR3aa: CASSPLGQGERAFF